This entry lists 25 T cell receptor beta chains sequenced from one sample in a study of blood T cells in healthy people across ages. Using a J-beta primer mix together with a sample-barcoded 5' primer, a second PCR was run for about 6 to 12 cycles. Via MiXCR, TCRdb re-called the 5' RACE reads, giving one row per CDR3 protein. Among about a million distinct CDR3 sequences listed, around 46% were seen once. Material for sequencing was blood. Source of these receptors: a man in his thirties or forties in good health.

This clonotype was observed a handful of times. V gene TRBV28 combines with J gene TRBJ1-2, with unresolved D. Germline loops: CDR1 MDHEN, CDR2 SYDVKM. This CDR3 spans 13 amino acids. The V end was cut by 1 base, the J end by 5 bases, with 8 bases between. DNA of the CDR3: TGTGCCAGCAGTTTATTCTCGCCTTATGGCTACACCTTC. Its protein product is CASSLFSPYGYTF.

The chain's CDR3 is CASSRGRDTQYF. In nucleotides, the CDR3 is TGTGCCAGCAGTCGGGGTCGGGATACGCAGTATTTT. The chain recombines TRBV28 with TRBJ2-3; perhaps TRBD2 as D (5 bases). V was shortened by 5 bases and J by 6 bases, with 9 bases between the two germline ends. The germline V gene encodes CDR1 MDHEN and CDR2 SYDVKM. The CDR3 has 12 amino acids.

For this clonotype: At one end the junction does not follow the germline gene, possibly because of a read error. The chain has TRBV29-1 and TRBJ1-2, with 9 nucleotides matching TRBD1. This CDR3 is 13 amino acids long. Per germline, CDR1 SQVTM and CDR2 ANQGSEA. The CDR3 reads CSALGTGFYGYTF. The CDR3 bases are TGCAGCGCCCTCGGGACAGGGTTCTATGGCTACACCTTT.

The CDR3 protein is CGVYKSSSYEQYF. The DNA of the CDR3 is TGCGGAGTGTATAAGAGTTCCTCCTACGAGCAGTACTTC. The V gene is TRBV29-1, the J gene TRBJ2-7, with D hard to call. The CDR3 has 13 amino acids. Germline CDR1 is SQVTM and CDR2 is ANQGSEA.

In its sample, this clonotype was seen a few times. The chain uses TRBV5-6 and TRBJ2-7, with TRBD2 matching over 11 bases. The ends lost 5 bases at V and 3 bases at J; junction bases unmatched: 16. CDR1 is SGHDT, CDR2 YYEEEE, per germline. The CDR3 extends over 18 amino acids. CDR3 in DNA: TGTGCCAGCAGTCAAACCAATGGGAGACTAGCGGGGTTCTACGAGCAGTACTTC. It specifies CASSQTNGRLAGFYEQYF.

This chain uses TRBV10-3 with TRBJ2-1; TRBD2 agrees at 7 bases. The CDR3 runs 12 residues. Germline lookup yields CDR1 ENHRY and CDR2 SYGVKD. The ends lost 8 bases at V and 6 bases at J; junction bases unmatched: 4. CDR3 sequence: CAIAGDLNEQFF. CDR3 bases: TGTGCCATCGCGGGGGACCTCAATGAGCAGTTCTTC.

The V call is TRBV4-1, the J call TRBJ2-1; the D gene is possibly TRBD1 (6 bases). Germline loops: CDR1 MGHRA, CDR2 YSYEKL. Deletions cut 0 bases from V and 8 bases from J, with 20 bases between. The CDR3 is 17 residues long. The CDR3: CASSQESWPGERDEQFF. The DNA for the CDR3 is TGCGCCAGCAGCCAAGAATCCTGGCCAGGGGAAAGGGATGAGCAGTTCTTC.

This chain links TRBV20-1 with TRBJ2-4; D is possibly TRBD2 (6 bases). The CDR3 has 15 amino acids. Germline V gene sequence: CDR1 DFQATT, CDR2 SNEGSKA (reference sequence). Trimming took off 0 bases at V and 3 bases at J, with 12 bases between the two ends. The CDR3 DNA sequence: TGCAGTGCTAGAGATCCCGGGGGAGGCAAAAACATTCAGTACTTC. Residues: CSARDPGGGKNIQYF.

A few counts support this clonotype. The V call is TRBV3-1, the J call TRBJ2-5; no definite D call. The germline gives CDR1 LGHDT, CDR2 YNNKEL (reference sequence). V lost 4 bases to trimming and J lost 4 bases, with 19 bases between them. The CDR3 has 16 residues. The CDR3 nucleotides are TGTGCCAGCAGCCGACGTAGGCCTGGACGATCAGAGACCCAGTACTTC. This encodes CASSRRRPGRSETQYF.

This clonotype was observed a few times. V and J are TRBV4-1 and TRBJ2-3; D perhaps matches TRBD1 (6 bases). The germline gives CDR1 MGHRA, CDR2 YSYEKL. Trimming cost V 0 bases and J 1 base, with 17 bases left between them. This CDR3 contains 18 residues. The CDR3 region has the DNA TGCGCCAGCAGCCAAGATAATCCGAGCCAGGGGCGCACAGATACGCAGTATTTT. This translates into CASSQDNPSQGRTDTQYF.

The rearrangement uses TRBV24-1 and TRBJ2-5; 8 nucleotides agree with TRBD1. The CDR3 is made up of 16 amino acids. Germline V gene lookup returns CDR1 KGHDR and CDR2 SFDVKD. V lost 4 bases, J lost 3 bases, and 9 bases stayed unmatched. The DNA for the CDR3 is TGTGCCACCAGTGACGTCCCTGGACAGGGAAAAGAGACCCAGTACTTC. Translated, it gives CATSDVPGQGKETQYF.

V gene TRBV5-1 combines with J gene TRBJ2-7; 7 bases map to TRBD1. Germline-derived CDR1 and CDR2 are SGHRS and YFSETQ. V shed 4 bases, J shed 6 bases, and the junction held 10 bases outside the gene matches. The CDR3 covers 14 residues. The chain's CDR3 is CASSDGTAGVEQYF. CDR3 in DNA: TGCGCCAGCAGCGACGGGACAGCTGGGGTCGAGCAGTACTTC.

This rearrangement joins TRBV21-1 to TRBJ2-7. TRBV21-1 is reported as a pseudogene. The CDR3 has 16 residues. CDR3 in amino acids: CASSMRNKNPTYEQYF. Written as DNA, the CDR3 is TGTGCCAGCAGCATGCGGAACAAGAATCCGACTTACGAGCAGTACTTC.

The table lists this clonotype with a count of one. The chain carries TRBV6-2 or TRBV6-3 and TRBJ2-4; 12 nucleotides match TRBD2. CDR3 length: 19 amino acids. Germline values: CDR1 MNHEY, CDR2 SVGEGT. The V gene end was trimmed by 5 bases and the J gene end by 0 bases; junction bases not matched to a gene: 11. CDR3 residues: CASSTSTSGGALAKNIQYF. The CDR3 nucleotides read TGTGCCAGCAGTACCTCGACTAGCGGGGGAGCCCTAGCCAAAAACATTCAGTACTTC.

The chain joins TRBV3-1 to TRBJ1-1, with D unclear. Looked up from germline, CDR1 is LGHDT and CDR2 is YNNKEL (reference sequence). V was trimmed by 2 bases and J by 0 bases, leaving 19 bases between them. The CDR3 has 18 residues. The CDR3 is CASSQPTPLGAMNTEAFF. The CDR3 DNA reads as TGTGCCAGCAGCCAACCAACCCCCCTTGGAGCAATGAACACTGAAGCTTTCTTT.

V usage is TRBV20-1 and J usage is TRBJ1-6; a possible D gene is TRBD1 (6 bases). Germline loops: CDR1 DFQATT, CDR2 SNEGSKA (reference sequence). V lost 4 bases and J 0 bases, leaving 10 bases between the germline ends. This CDR3 spans 15 amino acids. CDR3 coding DNA: TGCAGTGCTATTCCAGGGGTCTCCTATAATTCACCCCTCCACTTT. Its translation is CSAIPGVSYNSPLHF.

This clonotype showed up just a few times. V and J are TRBV27 and TRBJ2-5, with D possibly being TRBD2 (6 bases). There are 12 residues in the CDR3. Germline values: CDR1 MNHEY, CDR2 SMNVEV (reference sequence). The V end lost 4 bases, the J end lost 11 bases, and 14 bases lay between the germline ends. CDR3 sequence: CASSSWGGQQYF. DNA for the CDR3: TGTGCCAGCAGTTCCTGGGGAGGCCAGCAGTACTTC.

This clonotype was picked up a small number of times. The V and J genes are TRBV10-2 and TRBJ2-7; no clear D gene. The CDR3 runs 14 residues. Per the germline V gene, CDR1 is WSHSY and CDR2 is SAAADI. Trimming shortened V by 6 bases and J by 1 base, and 13 bases separated the two germline ends. CDR3 coding DNA: TGCGCCAGCAGGGACGACGGGCAGTCCTACGAGCAGTACTTC. It codes for CASRDDGQSYEQYF.

There are many counts of this clonotype. The chain recombines TRBV5-1 with TRBJ1-2; 9 bases are a match to TRBD1. V shed 3 bases and J 3 bases; nucleotides not matched to a gene: 6. In germline, CDR1 is SGHRS, CDR2 YFSETQ. The CDR3 consists of 15 residues. CDR3 sequence: CASSSPGQGHYGYTF. CDR3 bases: TGCGCCAGCAGCTCACCGGGACAGGGCCACTATGGCTACACCTTC. The full variable domain, with the rest looked up from reference TRBV5-1 and TRBJ1-2, is KAGVTQTPRYLIKTRGQQVTLSCSPISGHRSVSWYQQTPGQGLQFLFEYFSETQRNKGNFPGRFSGRQFSNSRSEMNVSTLELGDSALYLCASSSPGQGHYGYTFGSGTRLTVV.

V and J are TRBV12-3 or TRBV12-4 and TRBJ1-4; weak D call: TRBD1 (6 bases). The CDR3 is 13 amino acids. V lost 7 bases, J lost 8 bases, and 14 bases lay in between. This CDR3 is CASTKGGLEKLFF. CDR3 nucleotide sequence: TGTGCCAGCACCAAAGGGGGTCTCGAAAAACTGTTTTTT.

The chain links TRBV6-5 to TRBJ2-7; D unclear. V was trimmed by 6 bases and J by 3 bases, leaving 9 bases between them. The CDR3 covers 12 residues. Per germline, CDR1 MNHEY and CDR2 SVGAGI. CDR3 loop: CASRDSIYEQYF. In DNA, the CDR3 is TGTGCCAGCAGAGACTCAATCTACGAGCAGTACTTC.

The sample holds a few counts of this clonotype. V usage is TRBV29-1 and J usage is TRBJ2-1; unclear D gene. V was pared by 4 bases and J by 5 bases, with 6 bases between. Germline-derived CDR1 and CDR2 are SQVTM and ANQGSEA. The CDR3 has 11 amino acids. DNA for the CDR3: TGCAGCGTTGTGCCTCACAATGAGCAGTTCTTC. Translated, it gives CSVVPHNEQFF.

The chain recombines TRBV9 with TRBJ2-5; possibly TRBD1 or TRBD2 for D (6 bases each). Germline assignment: CDR1 SGDLS and CDR2 YYNGEE. The CDR3 totals 13 residues. Trimming pared 0 bases from V and 9 bases from J, leaving 12 bases between. CDR3 nucleotide sequence: TGTGCCAGCAGCGTAGAGCCAGGGGAGGCCCAGTACTTC. Translating gives CASSVEPGEAQYF.

This clonotype was seen only a few times. The rearrangement links TRBV27 to TRBJ2-3; the match to TRBD2 covers 11 bases. The CDR3 loop spans 15 amino acids. Germline V gene data show CDR1 as MNHEY and CDR2 as SMNVEV (reference sequence). The trim removed 4 bases at V and 4 bases at J, leaving 4 bases unmatched. The CDR3 bases are TGTGCCAGCAGTTCCCTAGCGGGGGGACCAGATACGCAGTATTTT. Protein sequence: CASSSLAGGPDTQYF.

This chain uses TRBV20-1 with TRBJ2-7; D is possibly TRBD2 (6 bases). This CDR3 has 13 amino acids. The germline gives CDR1 DFQATT, CDR2 SNEGSKA (reference sequence). V lost 2 bases to trimming and J lost 0 bases, with 8 bases between them. CDR3 in DNA: TGCAGTGCTAGACGGGGGTACTCCTACGAGCAGTACTTC. It yields the protein CSARRGYSYEQYF.